This note documents a single TCR beta chain sequence. The count of this clonotype is one. The specificity of this receptor is unknown. No base quality information exists; no much larger clone differs at one position. This record comes from a study of blood T cells in healthy people across ages (dated by TCRdb to about 2015). About the full investigation: In model experiments, template switching captured about one uniquely barcoded TCR beta cDNA molecule for every two T cells. Age-related changes in TCR beta repertoire diversity were measured in the study by deep sequencing normalized with unique cDNA molecular identifiers. The donors were divided into four age groups: young (average around 16 years), middle-aged (around 41), aged (62) and long-lived (about 84). To avoid experimental bias, donors of different ages were randomly spread across the sequencing lanes. The study analyzed two additional independent replicas of 1 million unique cDNA reads from the same blood draw for two donors, one aged 18 to 29 and one aged 80 or older.

What the research found in general, with its limitations: Compared with the aged group, more naive CD4+ T cells, fewer expanded clones and increased TCR diversity were shown by the long-lived group, suggesting age selection. A strong correlation was found between observed TCR beta diversity and the percentage of naive T cells measured by flow cytometry. Observed TCR beta diversity per million T cells fell roughly linearly with age, and a significant reduction was already apparent by age around 39. Conclusive comparison of naive and antigen-experienced compartments was prevented by the profiling of bulk unsorted PBMCs. Estimates of total diversity based on one million sequenced T cells were regarded as lower bounds and as underestimates. The CMV infection status of donors was not known, potentially confounding age-related changes in expanded clonotypes.

The 39 donors, aged about 6 to 95 years, were systemically healthy Caucasian individuals from Russia. Each donor gave about 9.2 milliliters of peripheral blood, drawn into EDTA-treated Vacutainer tubes. PBMCs were isolated by Ficoll-Paque density-gradient centrifugation, with at least 6 million obtained per sample. Total RNA was extracted from PBMCs with Trizol reagent, with at least 5.5 micrograms obtained per sample. The percentages of naive CD45RAhigh/CD27high T cells were determined by flow cytometry on a PBMC aliquot from every donor. Receptor libraries were prepared by 5' RACE. Instrument on record: Illumina HiSeq 2500. The second PCR ran for roughly 7 to 11 cycles and used a J-beta primer mix along with a sample-barcoded 5' primer. A unique molecular identifier was introduced onto each TCR beta cDNA molecule by a template-switch 5' adaptor carrying 12 random nucleotides. Each sample yielded at least 3 million CDR3-containing paired-end reads. All of the RNA was converted into first-strand cDNA using the Mint cDNA synthesis kit, with a TRBC-specific oligonucleotide serving as the primer. Following uracil-DNA glycosylase treatment, all cDNA underwent a first 18-cycle PCR with the universal primers M1SS and BC2_uni_R. Per the original workflow: Normalization of each sample was performed by random selection of 1 million high-quality reads, each carrying a distinct molecular identifier. Instead of being binned into consensus sequences, reads that shared molecular identifiers were thrown out. MiTCR, run with a Q25 quality threshold and the strictest error-elimination algorithm, handled CDR3 identification, clonotype clustering and error correction. A nonparametric unseen species model with Euler transformation was used to estimate lower-bound total TCR beta diversity. TCRdb ran its own pipeline on the public reads, namely fastp trimming at Q25 and MiXCR clone calling, and kept in-frame beta chains. Duplicate CDR3 protein sequences are folded into a single record with the most common DNA and genes. V and J calls and clone size were set by TCRdb, not the authors. This sample has some 1,500,000 distinct CDR3 sequences in its table, and under 55% of those were observed once. The ten biggest clones cover about 4% of the sample.

Sequenced: blood. The clonotype originates from a woman under 30 in good health.

The sequenced DNA: TGTGCCAGCAGCCAACAGCCTAGCGCCGCCTACAATGAGCAGTTCTTC. The resulting protein is CASSQQPSAAYNEQFF. In this chain, TRBV3-1 is recombined with TRBJ2-1; TRBD2 could be the D gene, as 6 bases match. From its cysteine to its phenylalanine, the CDR3 spans 16 amino acids. Only CDR3 DNA remains: 48 bases, in frame from the first base. The germline V gene (reference sequence) provides CDR1 LGHDT and CDR2 YNNKEL. The V end loses 2 bases and the J end loses 2 bases, and a stretch of 13 bases separates them.